The clone carrying this T cell receptor (beta chain) was counted between two and nine times. The antigen is not known. Amplified regions were TCR beta CDR3 sequences from RNA transcripts. An initial round of RT-PCR targeting the TCR CDR3 relied on the HTBI primer set. TCRdb itself ran the multiplex PCR reads through MiXCR, one entry per CDR3 protein. Among around 400,000 distinct CDR3 sequences listed, approximately 25% were seen once. This entry is derived from a study of T cells in Graves' hyperthyroidism and ophthalmopathy. Study-wide results and caveats: Most expanded thyroid clonotypes above 0.001 recurred in blood.

An absence of ophthalmopathy progression within 18 months meant stable Graves' hyperthyroidism. Exclusion followed for patients with uncontrolled infection, other autoimmune disease, pregnancy or lactation. There are 15 residues in the CDR3. The V end lost 2 bases, the J end lost 1 base, and 12 bases lay between the germline ends. Per germline, CDR1 SGHNT and CDR2 YYREEE (reference sequence). V usage is TRBV5-4 and J usage is TRBJ2-5, with D perhaps given as TRBD1 or TRBD2 (5 bases each). This sequence was found in a man aged 45 to 65 with Graves' hyperthyroidism. The source material was blood. For the CDR3, the DNA is TGTGCCAGCAGCTTCCCGGGACGCTCCCAAGAGACCCAGTACTTC. Its translation is CASSFPGRSQETQYF.